Following are 24 T cell receptor beta chains from one sample sequenced in a study of sequential checkpoint blockade in melanoma (dated by TCRdb to 2018 to 2020). The library was generated by the immunoSEQ multiplex PCR assay. Here the immuneACCESS table is served through TCRdb, limited to in-frame sequences with V and J called. Missing clones are a known gap in these copies; in checked studies unresolved V genes cover under half, and the rest lacks a known reason. In this sample the table shows 30,000 to 45,000 clones, around nine tenths of which occur a single time. The ten largest clones represent under 15% of the sample. The sample's treatment or condition label, in plain terms: randomized to nivolumab then ipilimumab (arm A) or the reverse (arm B). The sequences come from CD8+ T cells sorted from blood (inferred from file names), collected from a patient given nivolumab and ipilimumab in sequence. Receptors originate from a human donor with melanoma.

The gene calls are TRBV25-1 and TRBJ1-2; TRBD1 might be the D (6 bases). The V end was cut by 2 bases, the J end by 3 bases, with 10 bases between. This CDR3 is built from 14 residues. The germline CDR1 and CDR2 sequences are MGHDK and SYGVNS. CDR3 nucleotides: TGTGCCAGCAGTGAAACTAACAGGGACTATGGCTACACCTTC. Its protein is CASSETNRDYGYTF.

The J gene is TRBJ2-2, the V gene TRBV7-3; unclear D gene. Between the trimmed V and J ends, which lost 5 bases and 4 bases, there was a span of 11 bases. The germline CDR1 and CDR2 sequences are SGHTA and FQGTGA. The CDR3 runs 14 residues. The CDR3 here is CASSQPGFTGELFF. CDR3 nucleotide sequence: TGTGCCAGCAGCCAACCGGGTTTCACCGGGGAGCTGTTTTTT.

The genes are TRBV4-2 and TRBJ1-5; TRBD1 agrees at 8 bases. V lost 2 bases and J lost 0; bases outside the gene matches: 6. Germline V lookup: CDR1 LGHNA, CDR2 YNFKEQ. CDR3 size: 17 residues. As DNA, the CDR3 is TGTGCCAGCAGCCAAAGAAAGACAGGGGTTAGCAATCAGCCCCAGCATTTT. Protein sequence: CASSQRKTGVSNQPQHF.

This sequence joins TRBV19 and TRBJ2-5; D may be TRBD2 (5 bases). V was pared by 5 bases and J by 4 bases, with 11 bases between. The CDR3 has 13 amino acids. The germline CDR1 and CDR2 sequences are LNHDA and SQIVND (reference sequence). The CDR3: CASSDEGGETQYF. The CDR3 DNA is TGTGCCAGTAGTGACGAAGGAGGAGAGACCCAGTACTTC.

The rearrangement uses TRBV6-1 and TRBJ2-7, with 7 bases fitting TRBD2. Trimming cost V 6 bases and J 5 bases; bases outside gene matches: 4. Germline CDR1 is MNHNS and CDR2 is SASEGT. The CDR3 loop spans 12 amino acids. The CDR3 loop reads CASRGGWDEQYV. The CDR3 region has the DNA TGTGCCAGCAGGGGAGGGTGGGACGAGCAGTACGTC.

Only one count was recorded for this clone. The V call is TRBV27, the J call TRBJ1-2; TRBD1 aligns across 9 bases. Germline CDR1 is MNHEY and CDR2 is SMNVEV (reference sequence). The trim removed 5 bases at V and 8 bases at J, leaving 12 bases unmatched. The CDR3 loop spans 15 amino acids. In DNA form, the CDR3 reads TGTGCCAGCAGTCTAGAAGGGACAGGGTTTGGAGGCTACACCTTC. This translates into CASSLEGTGFGGYTF.

This rearrangement joins TRBV11-3 to TRBJ1-1; TRBD1 is a possible D gene (5 bases). The CDR3 has 12 amino acids. V lost 5 bases, J lost 4 bases, and 8 bases lay in between. CDR1 and CDR2 (germline): SGHNT, YENEEA. This CDR3 is CASSLRATEAFF. Here the CDR3 DNA reads TGTGCCAGCAGCCTCAGGGCCACTGAAGCTTTCTTT.

The chain is built from TRBV10-3 and TRBJ2-5; D perhaps matches TRBD2 (6 bases). CDR3 length: 19 residues. V lost 3 bases and J 1 base, leaving 24 bases between the germline ends. Germline CDR1 reads ENHRY; CDR2 reads SYGVKD. CDR3 coding DNA: TGTGCCATCAGTGATCCTAGCGATCCTGGGTATAGGCTCCAAGAGACCCAGTACTTC. This gives the protein CAISDPSDPGYRLQETQYF.

The chain is built from TRBV27 and TRBJ2-7; 7 positions agree with TRBD1. Germline CDR1 is MNHEY and CDR2 is SMNVEV (reference sequence). V shed 3 bases and J 4 bases; nucleotides not matched to a gene: 6. This CDR3 has 14 amino acids. CDR3 DNA: TGTGCCAGCAGTTTGACAGGGTTTGCGTACGAGCAGTACTTC. Its translation: CASSLTGFAYEQYF.

This chain connects TRBV7-2 to TRBJ2-2; D not resolved. Trimming took off 5 bases at V and 3 bases at J, with 7 bases between the two ends. The CDR3 has 13 residues. Germline CDR1 is SGHTA and CDR2 is FQGNSA. This CDR3 reads CASSPLDTGELFF. The CDR3, as DNA: TGTGCCAGCAGCCCGTTAGACACCGGGGAGCTGTTTTTT.

About this clone itself: Other DNA sequences from this sample encode an identical CDR3 as well. V gene TRBV4-3 combines with J gene TRBJ2-5, with D possibly being TRBD1 (5 bases). The CDR3 totals 14 residues. Trimming removed 0 bases from V and 1 base from J, with 6 bases in between. Germline-derived CDR1 and CDR2 are LGHNA and YSLEER. CDR3 loop: CASSQEGVQETQYF. For the CDR3, the DNA is TGCGCCAGCAGCCAAGAAGGGGTCCAAGAGACCCAGTACTTC.

The chain recombines TRBV28 with TRBJ1-2, with a weak D call TRBD1 (6 bases). There are 13 residues in the CDR3. Trimming took off 3 bases at V and 3 bases at J, with 8 bases between the two ends. Germline V gene lookup returns CDR1 MDHEN and CDR2 SYDVKM. CDR3 bases: TGTGCCAGCAGTTTTCGGACAGACTATGGCTACACCTTC. Amino acid sequence: CASSFRTDYGYTF.

The V gene is TRBV6-5, the J gene TRBJ1-5; maybe TRBD1 (6 bases). Germline V gene lookup returns CDR1 MNHEY and CDR2 SVGAGI. CDR3 length equals 14 residues. V was cut by 8 bases and J by 0 bases, with 11 bases left in between. The CDR3 reads CASATGSSNQPQHF. The CDR3, as DNA: TGTGCCAGCGCAACAGGGTCTAGCAATCAGCCCCAGCATTTT.

This chain links TRBV19 with TRBJ2-7, with 9 bases aligning to TRBD1. Trimming cost V 5 bases and J 1 base; bases outside gene matches: 6. Germline CDR1 LNHDA, CDR2 SQIVND (reference sequence). There are 15 residues in the CDR3. CDR3 sequence (DNA): TGTGCCAGTAGTCCTTCCGGGACAGGGTCCTACGAGCAGTACTTC. Encoded protein: CASSPSGTGSYEQYF. The full variable domain, with the rest looked up from reference TRBV19 and TRBJ2-7, is DGGITQSPKYLFRKEGQNVTLSCEQNLNHDAMYWYRQDPGQGLRLIYYSQIVNDFQKGDIAEGYSVSREKKESFPLTVTSAQKNPTAFYLCASSPSGTGSYEQYFGPGTRLTVT.

The chain employs TRBV2 and TRBJ1-1; TRBD1 matches at 10 bases. V shed 5 bases and J 5 bases; nucleotides not matched to a gene: 11. The CDR3 is made up of 16 amino acids. Germline assignment: CDR1 SNHLY and CDR2 FYNNEI. The CDR3 nucleotides are TGTGCCAGCAGTTCGGGACAGGGGTCCTGGGGGACTGAAGCTTTCTTT. Translating gives CASSSGQGSWGTEAFF. The full variable domain, rest sourced from reference TRBV2 and TRBJ1-1, is EPEVTQTPSHQVTQMGQEVILRCVPISNHLYFYWYRQILGQKVEFLVSFYNNEISEKSEIFDDQFSVERPDGSNFTLKIRSTKLEDSAMYFCASSSGQGSWGTEAFFGQGTRLTVV.

The chain employs TRBV29-1 and TRBJ2-1, with 8 bases lining up with TRBD1. The germline V gene has CDR1 SQVTM and CDR2 ANQGSEA. V shed 6 bases and J 5 bases; nucleotides not matched to a gene: 15. This CDR3 spans 16 amino acids. The CDR3 bases are TGCAGCGTGGAAAAGGACAGGGCGGCCGTGCACAATGAGCAGTTCTTC. Its protein product is CSVEKDRAAVHNEQFF.

The V gene is TRBV15, the J gene TRBJ1-1; D uncertain. Between the trimmed V and J ends, which lost 1 base and 0 bases, there was a span of 9 bases. Germline V gene lookup returns CDR1 LNHNV and CDR2 YYDKDF (reference sequence). The CDR3 is 15 amino acids. This CDR3 is CATSRVRVLNTEAFF. For the CDR3, the DNA is TGTGCCACCAGCAGAGTCCGGGTTCTGAACACTGAAGCTTTCTTT.

DNA for the CDR3: TGTGCCAGTAGTATAGACGGACTAGCGGGAGGGAGCTCCTACAATGAGCAGTTCTTC. Protein sequence: CASSIDGLAGGSSYNEQFF. This chain connects TRBV19 to TRBJ2-1, with 15 bases identical to TRBD2. The CDR3 consists of 19 residues. Germline V lookup: CDR1 LNHDA, CDR2 SQIVND (reference sequence). The V and J ends lost 0 bases and 0 bases, in that order; junction bases with no gene match: 3.

This clone was observed a handful of times. The chain couples TRBV19 to TRBJ1-1, with D unresolved. Germline V gene data show CDR1 as LNHDA and CDR2 as SQIVND (reference sequence). V shed 4 bases and J shed 8 bases, with 8 bases lying between them. This CDR3 has 11 residues. The chain's CDR3 is CASSTLREAFF. The DNA for the CDR3 is TGTGCCAGTAGTACCCTACGGGAAGCTTTCTTT.

The CDR3 DNA sequence: TGTGCCAGCAGCCCCCTAGGGGGAGGGCTCGATGAGCAGTTCTTC. This encodes CASSPLGGGLDEQFF. The rearrangement joins TRBV9 to TRBJ2-1; D possibly corresponds to TRBD2 (7 bases). V lost 4 bases to trimming and J lost 8 bases, with 19 bases between them. The CDR3 covers 15 residues. The germline V gene has CDR1 SGDLS and CDR2 YYNGEE.

This chain connects TRBV6-5 to TRBJ2-1; 8 nucleotides line up with TRBD2. CDR1 is MNHEY, CDR2 SVGAGI, per germline. CDR3 size: 14 residues. J was trimmed by 6 bases and V by 4 bases; bases with no gene match: 5. The CDR3 loop is CASSFRLASNEQFF. DNA for the CDR3: TGTGCCAGCAGTTTCCGACTAGCGAGCAATGAGCAGTTCTTC.

Here the CDR3 reads CASSSVDRGLAYTQYF. The CDR3 region has the DNA TGTGCCAGCAGTTCCGTGGACAGGGGGCTCGCATATACGCAGTATTTT. J is TRBJ2-3 and V is TRBV28; 11 bases are a match to TRBD1. Trimming cost V 4 bases and J 7 bases; bases outside gene matches: 10. Per germline, CDR1 MDHEN and CDR2 SYDVKM. The CDR3 is 16 residues long.

The chain employs TRBV27 and TRBJ2-6, with 9 bases aligning to TRBD1. CDR1 and CDR2 from the germline V gene are MNHEY and SMNVEV (reference sequence). J gave up 1 base and V 5 bases, and 6 bases lay outside the gene matches. The CDR3 totals 17 residues. The CDR3 DNA is TGTGCCAGCAGTATTGACAGGGGGGTGTCTGGGGCCAACGTCCTGACTTTC. It is translated as CASSIDRGVSGANVLTF. Full variable domain (missing parts from reference TRBV27 and TRBJ2-6): EAQVTQNPRYLITVTGKKLTVTCSQNMNHEYMSWYRQDPGLGLRQIYYSMNVEVTDKGDVPEGYKVSRKEKRNFPLILESPSPNQTSLYFCASSIDRGVSGANVLTFGAGSRLTVL.

Notes on this clone: Additional DNA sequences in this sample encode the identical CDR3. The gene calls are TRBV6-5 and TRBJ2-6; weak D call: TRBD1 (6 bases). The CDR3 spans 16 residues. The germline gives CDR1 MNHEY, CDR2 SVGAGI. The V end lost 0 bases, the J end lost 1 base, and 7 bases lay between the germline ends. CDR3 residues: CASSYSGGSGANVLTF. CDR3 bases: TGTGCCAGCAGTTACTCAGGGGGATCTGGGGCCAACGTCCTGACTTTC.